The sequence of this T cell receptor beta chain was determined in a study of T cell responses to AZD1222 COVID-19 vaccine. From germline, CDR1 is WSHSY and CDR2 SAAADI. The CDR3 extends over 14 amino acids. Trimming stripped 7 bases from V and 5 bases from J, with 18 bases between. The protocol was immunoSEQ multiplex PCR, while the TCRdb copy is restricted to in-frame clones and leaves out a portion. The table records under 100,000 clones, 70% to 90% of them present only once. The chain is built from TRBV10-2 and TRBJ2-7, with D perhaps given as TRBD1 or TRBD2 (5 bases each). This receptor was taken from an adult in good health. The sequenced sample was peripheral blood, obtained on day 0 of AZD1222 vaccination. The CDR3 DNA follows: TGCGCCAGCACCCTTTGGGACCCCGGGGACGAGCAGTACTTC. This encodes CASTLWDPGDEQYF.